This TCR beta chain emerged from a study of blood T cell repertoires in COVID-19. In the study overall: Spain, Italy and the United States supplied samples that represented acute and convalescent COVID-19.

The junction had 10 bases not matched to a gene; V was cut back by 0 bases and J by 4 bases. Germline V gene data show CDR1 as SGHAT and CDR2 as FQDESV (reference sequence). This CDR3 has 17 residues. Profiled with immunoSEQ multiplex PCR; TCRdb holds only in-frame clones, not every one. Of about 200,000 clones listed, 94% are singletons. Sequencing used peripheral blood. The TCR comes from a man younger than 40 with COVID-19, enrolled during active disease. This chain uses TRBV11-1 with TRBJ1-1; 8 bases map to TRBD1. CDR3 region: CASSLALRTGSTTEAFF. CDR3 sequence (DNA): TGTGCCAGCAGCTTAGCCCTCCGGACAGGGTCGACCACTGAAGCTTTCTTT. Supplemented by reference TRBV11-1 and TRBJ1-1, the full variable domain reads EAEVAQSPRYKITEKSQAVAFWCDPISGHATLYWYRQILGQGPELLVQFQDESVVDDSQLPKDRFSAERLKGVDSTLKIQPAELGDSAMYLCASSLALRTGSTTEAFFGQGTRLTVV.